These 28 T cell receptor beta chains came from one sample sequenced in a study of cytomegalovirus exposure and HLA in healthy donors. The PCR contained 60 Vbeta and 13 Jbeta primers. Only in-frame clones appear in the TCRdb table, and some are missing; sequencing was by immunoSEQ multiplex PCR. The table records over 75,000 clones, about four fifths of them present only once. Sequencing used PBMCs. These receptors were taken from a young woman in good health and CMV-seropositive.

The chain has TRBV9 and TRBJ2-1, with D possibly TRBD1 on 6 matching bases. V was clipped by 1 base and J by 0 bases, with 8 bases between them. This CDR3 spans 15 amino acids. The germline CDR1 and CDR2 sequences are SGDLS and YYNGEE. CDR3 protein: CASSVTGSSYNEQFF. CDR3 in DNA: TGTGCCAGCAGCGTAACAGGGAGCTCCTACAATGAGCAGTTCTTC.

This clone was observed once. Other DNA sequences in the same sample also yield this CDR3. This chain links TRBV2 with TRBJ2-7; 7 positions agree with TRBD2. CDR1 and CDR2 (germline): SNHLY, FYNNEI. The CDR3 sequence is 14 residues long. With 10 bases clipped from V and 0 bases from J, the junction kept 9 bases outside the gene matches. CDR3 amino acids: CATSGGAVSYEQYF. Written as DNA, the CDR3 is TGTGCCACTTCGGGGGGTGCAGTCTCCTACGAGCAGTACTTC.

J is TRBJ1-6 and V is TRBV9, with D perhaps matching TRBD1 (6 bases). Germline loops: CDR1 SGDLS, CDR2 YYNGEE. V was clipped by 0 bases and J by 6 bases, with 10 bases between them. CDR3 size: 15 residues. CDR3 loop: CASSVDTGINSPLHF. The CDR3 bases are TGTGCCAGCAGCGTAGATACAGGGATTAATTCACCCCTCCACTTT.

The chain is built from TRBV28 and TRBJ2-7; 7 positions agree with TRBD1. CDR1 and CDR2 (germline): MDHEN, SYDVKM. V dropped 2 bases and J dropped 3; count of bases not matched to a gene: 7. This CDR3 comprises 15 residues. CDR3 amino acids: CASSLIGTENYEQYF. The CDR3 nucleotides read TGTGCCAGCAGTTTAATTGGGACAGAAAACTACGAGCAGTACTTC.

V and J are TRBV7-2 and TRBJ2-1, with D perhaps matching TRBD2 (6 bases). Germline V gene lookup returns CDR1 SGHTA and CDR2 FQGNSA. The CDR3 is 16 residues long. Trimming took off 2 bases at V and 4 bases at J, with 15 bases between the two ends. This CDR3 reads CASSLPPRDRYNEQFF. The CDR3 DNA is TGTGCCAGCAGCTTACCCCCGCGGGACCGTTACAATGAGCAGTTCTTC.

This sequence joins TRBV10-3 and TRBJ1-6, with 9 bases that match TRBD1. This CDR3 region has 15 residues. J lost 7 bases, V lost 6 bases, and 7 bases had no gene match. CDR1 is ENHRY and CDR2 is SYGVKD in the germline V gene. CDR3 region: CAIRGGQGRNSPLHF. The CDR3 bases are TGTGCCATCAGGGGAGGACAGGGGAGGAATTCACCCCTCCACTTT.

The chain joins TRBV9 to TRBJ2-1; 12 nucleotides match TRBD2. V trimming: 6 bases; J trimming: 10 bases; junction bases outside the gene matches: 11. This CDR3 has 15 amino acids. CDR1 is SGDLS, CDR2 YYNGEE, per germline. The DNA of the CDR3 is TGTGCCAGCAACCTGGAACTAGCGGGAGGAAGGGAGCAGTTCTTC. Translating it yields CASNLELAGGREQFF.

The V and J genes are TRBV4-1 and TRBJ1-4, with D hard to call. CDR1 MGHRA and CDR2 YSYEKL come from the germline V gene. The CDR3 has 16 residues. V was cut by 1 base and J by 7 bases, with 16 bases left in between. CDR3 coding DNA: TGCGCCAGCAGCCAAGGCGGTCCCGGCCTGATTGAAAAACTGTTTTTT. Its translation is CASSQGGPGLIEKLFF.

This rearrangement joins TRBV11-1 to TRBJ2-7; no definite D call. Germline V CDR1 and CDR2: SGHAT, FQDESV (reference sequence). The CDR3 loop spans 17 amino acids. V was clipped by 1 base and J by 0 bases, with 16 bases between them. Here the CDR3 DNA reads TGTGCCAGCAGCTTAGGTTCACGGGTCACGAGCTCCTACGAGCAGTACTTC. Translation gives CASSLGSRVTSSYEQYF.

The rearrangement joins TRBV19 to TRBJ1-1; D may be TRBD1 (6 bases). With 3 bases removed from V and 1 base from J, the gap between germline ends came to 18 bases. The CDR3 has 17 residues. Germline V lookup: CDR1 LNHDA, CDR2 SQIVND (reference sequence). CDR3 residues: CASSMGAGISWNTEAFF. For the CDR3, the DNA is TGTGCCAGTAGTATGGGGGCTGGAATTTCTTGGAACACTGAAGCTTTCTTT.

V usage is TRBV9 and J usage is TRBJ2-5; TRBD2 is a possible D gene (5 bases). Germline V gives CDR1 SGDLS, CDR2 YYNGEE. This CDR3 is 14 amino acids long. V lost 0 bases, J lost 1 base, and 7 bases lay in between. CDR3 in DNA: TGTGCCAGCAGCGTAGAGGGAGCCCAAGAGACCCAGTACTTC. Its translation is CASSVEGAQETQYF.

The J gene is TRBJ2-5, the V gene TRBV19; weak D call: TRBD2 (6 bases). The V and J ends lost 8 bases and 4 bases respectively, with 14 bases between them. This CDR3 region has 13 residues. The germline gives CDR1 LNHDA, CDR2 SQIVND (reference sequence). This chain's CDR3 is CASAGTSLETQYF. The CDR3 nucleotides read TGTGCCAGTGCGGGGACCTCGTTAGAGACCCAGTACTTC. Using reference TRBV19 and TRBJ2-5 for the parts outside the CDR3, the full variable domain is DGGITQSPKYLFRKEGQNVTLSCEQNLNHDAMYWYRQDPGQGLRLIYYSQIVNDFQKGDIAEGYSVSREKKESFPLTVTSAQKNPTAFYLCASAGTSLETQYFGPGTRLLVL.

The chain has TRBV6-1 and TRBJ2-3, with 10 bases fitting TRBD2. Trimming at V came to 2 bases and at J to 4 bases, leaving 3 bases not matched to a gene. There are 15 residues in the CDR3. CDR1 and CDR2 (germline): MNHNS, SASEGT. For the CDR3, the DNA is TGTGCCAGCAGTGAAAGGAGCGGGGGGGCAGATACGCAGTATTTT. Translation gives CASSERSGGADTQYF.

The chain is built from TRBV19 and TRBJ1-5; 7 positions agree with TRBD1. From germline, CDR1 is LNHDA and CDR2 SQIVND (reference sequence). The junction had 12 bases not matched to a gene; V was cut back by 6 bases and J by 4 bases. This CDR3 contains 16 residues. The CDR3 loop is CASSPTGMAPNQPQHF. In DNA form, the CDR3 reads TGTGCCAGTAGCCCGACAGGGATGGCCCCTAATCAGCCCCAGCATTTT.

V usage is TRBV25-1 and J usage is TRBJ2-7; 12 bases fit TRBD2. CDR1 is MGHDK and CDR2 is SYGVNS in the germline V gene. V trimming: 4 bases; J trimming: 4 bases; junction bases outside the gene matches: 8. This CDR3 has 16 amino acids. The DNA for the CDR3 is TGTGCCAGCAGTGTTAGAAGGACTAGCGGGGCGTACGAGCAGTACTTC. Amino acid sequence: CASSVRRTSGAYEQYF.

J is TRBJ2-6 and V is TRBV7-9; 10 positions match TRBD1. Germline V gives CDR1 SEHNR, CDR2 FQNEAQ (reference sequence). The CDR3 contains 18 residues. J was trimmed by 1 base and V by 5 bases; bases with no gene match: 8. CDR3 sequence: CASSPRWTGGSGANVLTF. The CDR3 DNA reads TGTGCCAGCAGCCCCCGGTGGACAGGGGGTTCTGGGGCCAACGTCCTGACTTTC.

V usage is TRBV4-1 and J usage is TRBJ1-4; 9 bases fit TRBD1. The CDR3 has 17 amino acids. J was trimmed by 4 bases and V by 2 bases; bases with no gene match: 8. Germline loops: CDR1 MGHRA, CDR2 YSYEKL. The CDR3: CASSQPYRGRSNEKLFF. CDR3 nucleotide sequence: TGCGCCAGCAGCCAACCCTACAGGGGGCGAAGTAATGAAAAACTGTTTTTT.

Written as DNA, the CDR3 is TGCGCCAGCAGCCAAGGACTCGCGGTCGTCTATGGCTACACCTTC. Translating gives CASSQGLAVVYGYTF. The chain uses TRBV4-1 and TRBJ1-2; D not certain. CDR1 is MGHRA, CDR2 YSYEKL, per germline. Between the trimmed V and J ends, which lost 1 base and 4 bases, there was a span of 13 bases. This CDR3 region has 15 residues.

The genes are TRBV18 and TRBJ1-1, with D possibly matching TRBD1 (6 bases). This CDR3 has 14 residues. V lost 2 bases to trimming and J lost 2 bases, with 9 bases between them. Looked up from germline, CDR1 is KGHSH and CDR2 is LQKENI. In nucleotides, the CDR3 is TGTGCCAGCTCACCAGACAGGATTAACACTGAAGCTTTCTTT. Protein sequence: CASSPDRINTEAFF.

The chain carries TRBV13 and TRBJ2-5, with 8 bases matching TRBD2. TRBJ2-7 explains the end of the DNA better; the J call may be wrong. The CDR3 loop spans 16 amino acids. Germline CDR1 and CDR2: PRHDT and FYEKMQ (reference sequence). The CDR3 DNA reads TGTGCCAGCAGCTCCGGCGGCGGGGGGCCTAACTACGAGCAGTACTTC. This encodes CASSSGGGGPNYEQYF.

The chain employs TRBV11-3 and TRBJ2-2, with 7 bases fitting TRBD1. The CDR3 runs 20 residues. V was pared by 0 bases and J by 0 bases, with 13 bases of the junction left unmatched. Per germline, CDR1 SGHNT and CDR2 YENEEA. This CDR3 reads CASSLESRTGPTSNTGELFF. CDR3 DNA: TGTGCCAGCAGCTTAGAGTCCCGGACAGGACCAACCTCGAACACCGGGGAGCTGTTTTTT.

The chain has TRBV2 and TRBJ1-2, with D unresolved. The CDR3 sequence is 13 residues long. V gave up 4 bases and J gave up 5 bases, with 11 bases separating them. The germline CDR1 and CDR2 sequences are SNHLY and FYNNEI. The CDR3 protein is CASSASGGYGYTF. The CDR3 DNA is TGTGCCAGCAGTGCATCCGGCGGATATGGCTACACCTTC.

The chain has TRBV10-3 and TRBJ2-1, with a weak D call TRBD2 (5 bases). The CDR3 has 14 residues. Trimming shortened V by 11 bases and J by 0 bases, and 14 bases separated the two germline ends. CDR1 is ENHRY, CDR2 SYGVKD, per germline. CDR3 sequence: CALGGPDSYNEQFF. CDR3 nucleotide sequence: TGTGCCTTAGGAGGTCCGGACTCCTACAATGAGCAGTTCTTC.

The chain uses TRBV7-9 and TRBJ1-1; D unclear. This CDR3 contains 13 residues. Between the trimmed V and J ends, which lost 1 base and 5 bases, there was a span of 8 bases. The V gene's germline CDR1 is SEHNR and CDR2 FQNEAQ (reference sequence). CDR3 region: CASSLVSPTEAFF. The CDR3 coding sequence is TGTGCCAGCAGCTTAGTAAGCCCGACTGAAGCTTTCTTT. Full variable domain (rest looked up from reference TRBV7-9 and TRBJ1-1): DTGVSQNPRHKITKRGQNVTFRCDPISEHNRLYWYRQTLGQGPEFLTYFQNEAQLEKSRLLSDRFSAERPKGSFSTLEIQRTEQGDSAMYLCASSLVSPTEAFFGQGTRLTVV.

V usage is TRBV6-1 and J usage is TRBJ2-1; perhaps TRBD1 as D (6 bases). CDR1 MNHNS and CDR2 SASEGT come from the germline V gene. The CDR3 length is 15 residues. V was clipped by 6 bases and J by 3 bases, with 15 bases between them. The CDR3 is CASRPQGSGYNEQFF. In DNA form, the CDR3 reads TGTGCCAGCAGACCTCAGGGGTCGGGCTACAATGAGCAGTTCTTC.

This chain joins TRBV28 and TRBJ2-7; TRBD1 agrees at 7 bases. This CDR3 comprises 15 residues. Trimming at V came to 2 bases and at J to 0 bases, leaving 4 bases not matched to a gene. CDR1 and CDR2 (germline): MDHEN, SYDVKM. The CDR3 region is CASSLDGDSSYEQYF. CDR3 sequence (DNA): TGTGCCAGCAGTTTAGACGGGGACAGCTCCTACGAGCAGTACTTC.

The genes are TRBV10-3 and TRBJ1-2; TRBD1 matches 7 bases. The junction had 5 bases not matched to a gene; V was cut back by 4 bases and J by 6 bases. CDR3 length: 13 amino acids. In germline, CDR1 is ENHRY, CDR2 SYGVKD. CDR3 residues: CAISGQGRDGYTF. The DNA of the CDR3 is TGTGCCATCAGTGGACAGGGAAGGGATGGCTACACCTTC.

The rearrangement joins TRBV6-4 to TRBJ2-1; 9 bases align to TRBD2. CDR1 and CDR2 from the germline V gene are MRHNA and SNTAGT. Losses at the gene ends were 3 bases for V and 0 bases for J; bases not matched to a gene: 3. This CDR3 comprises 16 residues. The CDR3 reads CASSDSGGPSYNEQFF. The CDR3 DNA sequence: TGTGCCAGCAGTGATAGCGGGGGCCCCTCCTACAATGAGCAGTTCTTC.